This T cell receptor beta chain was retrieved from a study of somatic mutations in cytotoxic T cells in rheumatoid arthritis. Data came from immunoSEQ multiplex PCR; TCRdb stores just in-frame clones and leaves some out. This table holds approximately 21,000 clones, about four fifths found once. Study-wide results and caveats: Increasing age coincided with elevated CD8+ clonality among rheumatoid arthritis patients, though not among healthy controls.

The germline CDR1 and CDR2 sequences are LNHDA and SQIVND (reference sequence). After removal of 7 bases from V and 5 bases from J, the junction contained 6 bases not matched to a gene. The CDR3 length is 15 residues. About this clone itself: Antigen unknown.

The sequenced sample was CD8+ T cells sorted from blood. This chain uses TRBV19 with TRBJ2-1; 12 bases fit TRBD2. This receptor was taken from an adult with rheumatoid arthritis. The CDR3 sequence is CASNGWTSGDNEQFF. CDR3 sequence (DNA): TGTGCCAGTAACGGATGGACTAGCGGGGACAATGAGCAGTTCTTC.